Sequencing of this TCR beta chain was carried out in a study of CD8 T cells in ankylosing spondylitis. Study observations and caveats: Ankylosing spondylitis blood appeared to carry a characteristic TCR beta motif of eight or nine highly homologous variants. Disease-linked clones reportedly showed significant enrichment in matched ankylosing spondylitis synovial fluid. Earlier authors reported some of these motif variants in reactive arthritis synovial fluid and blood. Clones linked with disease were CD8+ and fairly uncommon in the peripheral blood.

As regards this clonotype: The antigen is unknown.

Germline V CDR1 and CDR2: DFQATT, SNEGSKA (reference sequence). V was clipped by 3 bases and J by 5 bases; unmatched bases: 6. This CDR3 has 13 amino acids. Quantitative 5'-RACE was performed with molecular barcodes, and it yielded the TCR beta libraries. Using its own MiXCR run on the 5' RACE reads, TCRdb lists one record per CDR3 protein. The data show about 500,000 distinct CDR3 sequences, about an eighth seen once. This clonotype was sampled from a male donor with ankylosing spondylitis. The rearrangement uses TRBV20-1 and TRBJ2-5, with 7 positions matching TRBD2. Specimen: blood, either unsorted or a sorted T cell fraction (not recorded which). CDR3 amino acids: CSARAGVAETQYF. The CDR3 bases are TGCAGTGCTAGGGCGGGAGTGGCGGAGACCCAGTACTTC.